Listed below are T cell receptor beta chains from one sample, sequenced in a study of cytomegalovirus exposure and HLA in healthy donors. The method was immunoSEQ multiplex PCR; TCRdb's version includes in-frame clones alone and lacks a portion of them. Among 150,000 to 200,000 clones listed, about 75% were seen once. The sample taken for sequencing was PBMCs. These receptors were taken from a man younger than 35 in good health and CMV-seropositive. Each CDR3 is given with its conserved first and last residue. The D gene is left open where the match is weak. The size field is filled for only some rows; it gives once, few, many or a size class.

D gene,V gene,clone size,J gene,CDR3 DNA,CDR3 protein
TRBD2,TRBV6-1,NA,TRBJ2-3,TGTGCCAGCAGTGTAGTAGCGGGAGGAACAGATACGCAGTATTTT,CASSVVAGGTDTQYF
NA,TRBV7-9,NA,TRBJ1-5,TGTGCCAGCAGCTTAGGGGTAGGGGAGGACAATCAGCCCCAGCATTTT,CASSLGVGEDNQPQHF
NA,TRBV5-4,few,TRBJ2-5,TGTGCCAGCAGCTTACAGGGAGAAGAGACCCAGTACTTC,CASSLQGEETQYF
NA,TRBV6-1,once,TRBJ1-5,TGTGCCAGCAGCGAACACCTCGGGGGAGACGGCAATCAGCCCCAGCATTTT,CASSEHLGGDGNQPQHF
NA,TRBV5-8,NA,TRBJ1-5,TGTGCCAGCAGCTTGTGGCTACAGGGAGCCCAGGAGCCCCAGCATTTT,CASSLWLQGAQEPQHF
NA,TRBV2,NA,TRBJ2-2,TGTGCCAGCAGCCGGGACTCCAAGACCGGGGAGCTGTTTTTT,CASSRDSKTGELFF
TRBD1,TRBV14,NA,TRBJ1-1,TGTGCCAGCAGCCCCGGGACAGGGGGCCTGACTGAAGCTTTCTTT,CASSPGTGGLTEAFF
NA,TRBV6-5,NA,TRBJ1-3,TGTGCCAGCAGTTACTCGCAGGGGGGAAACACCATATATTTT,CASSYSQGGNTIYF
NA,TRBV18,NA,TRBJ1-2,TGTGCCAGCTCACCACGGGAGTTTGACGGCTACACCTTC,CASSPREFDGYTF
NA,TRBV5-1,NA,TRBJ2-3,TGCGCCAGCAGCTTGACAGGGAATAATCTGGCAGATACGCAGTATTTT,CASSLTGNNLADTQYF
TRBD2,TRBV5-1,few,TRBJ2-5,TGCGCCAGCACCCTCGGGGGGGCTGAAGAGACCCAGTACTTC,CASTLGGAEETQYF
NA,TRBV6-5,NA,TRBJ1-1,TGTGCCAGCAGTTACTCGCGGGGTTCTGAAGCTTTCTTT,CASSYSRGSEAFF
NA,TRBV2,NA,TRBJ1-1,TGTGCCAGCAGTCAGGCCCCCTTGGGCACTGAAGCTTTCTTT,CASSQAPLGTEAFF
TRBD1,TRBV30,NA,TRBJ1-1,TGTGCCTGGAGGGACAGGGCGGACACTGAAGCTTTCTTT,CAWRDRADTEAFF
TRBD1,TRBV7-2,NA,TRBJ1-2,TGTGCCAGCAGCTTAAACAGGGGCGGGAACTATGGCTACACCTTC,CASSLNRGGNYGYTF
NA,TRBV5-1,NA,TRBJ1-2,TGCGCCAGCAGCGTCTTTCAGGGGACGGATGGCTACACCTTC,CASSVFQGTDGYTF
NA,TRBV6-1,NA,TRBJ2-1,TGTGCCAGCAGTGAAGCGCGCTACCGCCACAATGAGCAGTTCTTC,CASSEARYRHNEQFF
NA,TRBV14,NA,TRBJ1-2,TGTGCCAGCAGCCTGCTGCAAGAGTATGGCTACACCTTC,CASSLLQEYGYTF
NA,TRBV29-1,NA,TRBJ1-2,TGCAGCGTTGGAGGTGCCACGGGCTACACCTTC,CSVGGATGYTF
NA,TRBV6-6,NA,TRBJ1-4,TGTGCCAGCAGTTACTTTCCAGGCGTCGGGGGAAAACTGTTTTTT,CASSYFPGVGGKLFF
TRBD2,TRBV5-6,few,TRBJ2-3,TGTGCCAGCAGCTTGGCGGGGGGTGGAGATACGCAGTATTTT,CASSLAGGGDTQYF
TRBD2,TRBV7-2,NA,TRBJ2-5,TGTGCCAGCAGCCTGGGACTAGCGGGGGGGGGACATTACTTC,CASSLGLAGGGHYF
NA,TRBV5-5,NA,TRBJ1-6,TGTGCCAGCAGCTTGGTAGGGGGAATCAACTATAATTCACCCCTCCACTTT,CASSLVGGINYNSPLHF
NA,TRBV19,few,TRBJ1-5,TGTGCCAGCCAATGGGGTGGAGGTCAGCCCCAGCATTTT,CASQWGGGQPQHF
NA,TRBV5-6,NA,TRBJ1-2,TGTGCCAGCAGCTTGGGATGGCAGTCCTATGGCTACACCTTC,CASSLGWQSYGYTF
TRBD1,TRBV28,NA,TRBJ1-4,TGTGCCAGCAGTTCGAGGACAGGCCTTAATGAAAAACTGTTTTTT,CASSSRTGLNEKLFF
TRBD1,TRBV15,few,TRBJ1-2,TGTGCCACCAGCGCCCGGGACAGGGCCTATGGCTACACCTTC,CATSARDRAYGYTF
TRBD2,TRBV4-2,NA,TRBJ2-1,TGTGCCAGCAGCCAAGCGACTAGCGGGGGGGTCGGTGAGCAGTTCTTC,CASSQATSGGVGEQFF
NA,TRBV6-6,NA,TRBJ1-5,TGTGCCAGCAGTTACTCTCCGGGGGATTGGAATCAGCCCCAGCATTTT,CASSYSPGDWNQPQHF
NA,TRBV19,NA,TRBJ2-6,TGTGCCAGTAGTATAAGAGTCTCTGGGGCCAACGTCCTGACTTTC,CASSIRVSGANVLTF
TRBD1,TRBV5-4,NA,TRBJ1-2,TGTGCCAGCAGCTTGGCCCCGGAGGCAGGGGGCTTCGGCAACTATGGCTACACCTTC,CASSLAPEAGGFGNYGYTF
TRBD1,TRBV5-4,NA,TRBJ2-5,TGTGCCAGCAGCCCTCCGGGACAGGGGAGCGAGGGAGAGACCCAGTACTTC,CASSPPGQGSEGETQYF
TRBD1,TRBV28,NA,TRBJ1-1,TGTGCCTTCCAACCAGGGACAGGGGCCACTGAAGCTTTCTTT,CAFQPGTGATEAFF
TRBD1,TRBV28,once,TRBJ2-5,TGTGCCAGCAGGACAGGGGGTTCCAAAGAGACCCAGTACTTC,CASRTGGSKETQYF
NA,TRBV27,few,TRBJ1-2,TGTGCCAGCACTGGCTCAGGGAACTATGGCTACACCTTC,CASTGSGNYGYTF
NA,TRBV12-5,NA,TRBJ1-1,TGTGCTAGTGCCAAAACAGTGAACACTGAAGCTTTCTTT,CASAKTVNTEAFF
TRBD1,TRBV19,NA,TRBJ1-2,TGTGCCAGTAAGACGACAGGGTACGACTATGGCTACACCTTC,CASKTTGYDYGYTF
NA,TRBV2,NA,TRBJ1-1,TGTGCCAGCAGTGAAGAACAGCAGAACACTGAAGCTTTCTTT,CASSEEQQNTEAFF
NA,TRBV2,NA,TRBJ1-1,TGTGCCAGCGGGGGGAGGGGCACTGAAGCTTTCTTT,CASGGRGTEAFF
NA,TRBV6-6,NA,TRBJ1-1,TGTGCCAGCAGTCCGGGGGACACTGAAGCTTTCTTT,CASSPGDTEAFF
NA,TRBV27,NA,TRBJ2-6,TGTGCCAGCAGTTACTCCGGGGGTAGGGCCAACGTCCTGACTTTC,CASSYSGGRANVLTF
NA,TRBV28,few,TRBJ1-2,TGTGCCAGCAGTTTGGCTAGGCCGACGGCTAACTATGGCTACACCTTC,CASSLARPTANYGYTF
TRBD2,TRBV14,NA,TRBJ2-1,TGTGCCAGCAGCCAGGGGACGGGGGGATGGAACAATGAGCAGTTCTTC,CASSQGTGGWNNEQFF
NA,TRBV7-9,NA,TRBJ2-3,TGTGCCAGCAGCCTCCCGTTGGCCCCCACAGATACGCAGTATTTT,CASSLPLAPTDTQYF
TRBD1,TRBV6-5,NA,TRBJ2-3,TGTGCCAGCAGCCGGACAGGGGGCGGCACAGATACGCAGTATTTT,CASSRTGGGTDTQYF
TRBD2,TRBV28,NA,TRBJ2-1,TGTGCCAGCAGTACCGTAGCGGGAGTGGACAATGAGCAGTTCTTC,CASSTVAGVDNEQFF
TRBD2,TRBV5-4,NA,TRBJ2-1,TGTGCCAGCAGCTTGGCCCAGCGGGGGGGATATGAGCAGTTCTTC,CASSLAQRGGYEQFF
NA,TRBV25-1,NA,TRBJ1-3,TGTGCCAGCAGTGAACAAACAGAGGGCCATGGAAACACCATATATTTT,CASSEQTEGHGNTIYF